This T cell receptor beta chain appears in the sequencing data of a study of blood T cells in healthy people across ages. Findings and limits, study-wide: Strongly correlated with naive T cell percentage was TCR beta diversity. Lack of knowledge of donor CMV status possibly confounded expanded clonotype changes.

Per germline, CDR1 GTSNPN and CDR2 SVGIG (reference sequence). CDR3 length: 17 amino acids. Trimming took 3 bases from V and 0 from J, leaving 15 bases between them. The use of a sample-barcoded 5' primer and a J-beta primer mix characterized a second PCR of roughly 6 to 11 cycles. A template-switch adaptor containing 12 random nucleotides labeled each cDNA molecule. Every individual sample yielded 2.5 million or more paired-end reads (each containing CDR3). Via MiXCR, TCRdb re-called the 5' RACE reads, giving one row per CDR3 protein. Among around 650,000 distinct CDR3 sequences, 32% were seen once, and the ten largest hold 15%. This clonotype showed up many times. No antigen is known for it.

The sequenced sample consisted of blood. This TCR was recovered from a woman of 80 years or more in good health. The genes are TRBV30 and TRBJ2-6; D not resolved. In DNA form, the CDR3 reads TGTGCCTGGAGCCCGACGAGGCGTCTCTCTGGGGCCAACGTCCTGACTTTC. This gives the protein CAWSPTRRLSGANVLTF.